The subject of this entry is one T cell receptor beta chain. The data belong to a study of blood T cell repertoires in COVID-19. Study overall: Material from acute and convalescent COVID-19 was sourced from the United States, Italy and Spain. Sources were T cells, B-cell-depleted T cells, or PBMCs; the material itself was cDNA or gDNA.

From germline, CDR1 is LNHDA and CDR2 SQIVND (reference sequence). The ends lost 6 bases at V and 5 bases at J; junction bases unmatched: 8. The CDR3 consists of 16 residues. Authors' data handling: Amplification of reference gene primers provided the estimated nucleated cell counts. Repertoires were generated with immunoSEQ multiplex PCR, while TCRdb's copy carries only in-frame clones and drops some. D and trimming were read from the DNA, whereas the V and J calls and clone size are those reported in that table. The sample includes approximately 260,000 clones, 85% to 90% of them seen just once. Sequencing used peripheral blood. This TCR derives from a woman aged 40 to 49 who had recovered from COVID-19. The chain uses TRBV19 and TRBJ2-2, with 11 positions matching TRBD2. CDR3 in amino acids: CASRKTGTSGTGELFF. CDR3 bases: TGTGCCAGTAGAAAAACCGGGACTAGCGGAACCGGGGAGCTGTTTTTT.